One sample yielded the 16 T cell receptor beta chains listed below, sequenced in a study of blood T cell repertoires in COVID-19. Clones were read by immunoSEQ multiplex PCR, and TCRdb kept only the in-frame ones, dropping some. Of roughly 500,000 clones in the sample, approximately 91% are singletons; the top ten hold roughly 8.5%. Sequencing input: PBMCs or T cells enriched from blood (not recorded which). These TCRs come from a woman aged 60-75 years who had recovered from COVID-19.

The gene calls are TRBV7-6 and TRBJ1-1; TRBD1 aligns across 7 bases. Germline V lookup: CDR1 SGHVS, CDR2 FNYEAQ. Trimming removed 6 bases from V and 3 bases from J; junction bases left unmatched: 7. CDR3 length: 14 residues. CDR3 nucleotide sequence: TGTGCCAGCAGTAGACAGGGAGGTGACACTGAAGCTTTCTTT. Its translation: CASSRQGGDTEAFF.

The rearrangement joins TRBV10-3 to TRBJ2-7; the match to TRBD2 covers 10 bases. Germline V CDR1 and CDR2: ENHRY, SYGVKD. The length of the CDR3 is 15 residues. V was pared by 3 bases and J by 3 bases, with 5 bases of the junction left unmatched. The CDR3 sequence: CAISESSGGYYEQYF. In nucleotides, the CDR3 is TGTGCCATCAGTGAATCTAGCGGGGGTTACTACGAGCAGTACTTC.

The chain combines TRBV29-1 with TRBJ2-1; perhaps TRBD1 as D (5 bases). V was pared by 5 bases and J by 7 bases, with 9 bases between. This CDR3 spans 11 amino acids. Germline V lookup: CDR1 SQVTM, CDR2 ANQGSEA. In DNA form, the CDR3 reads TGCAGCGTTTCTAAGGGGAATGAGCAGTTCTTC. This gives the protein CSVSKGNEQFF.

The J gene is TRBJ1-2, the V gene TRBV7-2; no definite D call. The CDR3 is 16 amino acids. CDR1 is SGHTA, CDR2 FQGNSA, per germline. V dropped 1 base and J dropped 4 bases, with 16 bases sitting between them. CDR3 DNA: TGTGCCAGCAGCTTAGGGATCGTCGTTGGAGGCTATGGCTACACCTTC. Protein: CASSLGIVVGGYGYTF.

This clone came up once. The CDR3 loop reads CASSMRFGDGYTF. In DNA, the CDR3 is TGTGCCAGTAGTATGAGGTTCGGAGATGGCTACACCTTC. The chain couples TRBV19 to TRBJ1-2; D is ambiguous. The CDR3 contains 13 residues. The V gene's germline CDR1 is LNHDA and CDR2 SQIVND (reference sequence). V dropped 3 bases and J dropped 6 bases, with 11 bases sitting between them.

The genes are TRBV6-5 and TRBJ2-3, with 7 bases that match TRBD1. The CDR3 has 15 amino acids. Germline loops: CDR1 MNHEY, CDR2 SVGAGI. With 5 bases clipped from V and 3 bases from J, the junction kept 8 bases outside the gene matches. CDR3 bases: TGTGCCAGCAGTCCACAGGGGATAGGAACAGATACGCAGTATTTT. As protein: CASSPQGIGTDTQYF.

This chain joins TRBV2 and TRBJ2-2; no clear D gene. Looked up from germline, CDR1 is SNHLY and CDR2 is FYNNEI. This CDR3 region has 14 residues. With 5 bases removed from V and 1 base from J, the gap between germline ends came to 8 bases. This CDR3 is CASSPNVNTGELFF. The CDR3 DNA is TGTGCCAGCAGTCCTAATGTGAACACCGGGGAGCTGTTTTTT.

The genes are TRBV19 and TRBJ1-6; D uncertain. The CDR3 extends over 18 amino acids. Germline V lookup: CDR1 LNHDA, CDR2 SQIVND (reference sequence). V lost 8 bases to trimming and J lost 7 bases, with 27 bases between them. CDR3 amino acids: CASDLRGGRNPINSPLHF. The CDR3, as DNA: TGTGCCAGTGACCTTCGAGGAGGTCGAAACCCTATCAATTCACCCCTCCACTTT. Combining the CDR3 with reference TRBV19 and TRBJ1-6 gives the whole variable domain DGGITQSPKYLFRKEGQNVTLSCEQNLNHDAMYWYRQDPGQGLRLIYYSQIVNDFQKGDIAEGYSVSREKKESFPLTVTSAQKNPTAFYLCASDLRGGRNPINSPLHFGNGTRLTVT.

The chain is built from TRBV2 and TRBJ2-2; 11 bases align to TRBD2. V was clipped by 3 bases and J by 1 base; unmatched bases: 1. This CDR3 comprises 16 residues. Germline CDR1 and CDR2: SNHLY and FYNNEI. The CDR3 is CASSDLAGGNTGELFF. The CDR3 DNA follows: TGTGCCAGCAGTGACCTAGCGGGGGGGAACACCGGGGAGCTGTTTTTT. Complete variable domain (other parts from reference TRBV2 and TRBJ2-2): EPEVTQTPSHQVTQMGQEVILRCVPISNHLYFYWYRQILGQKVEFLVSFYNNEISEKSEIFDDQFSVERPDGSNFTLKIRSTKLEDSAMYFCASSDLAGGNTGELFFGEGSRLTVL.

The chain employs TRBV19 and TRBJ2-1; 11 bases are a match to TRBD2. CDR1 LNHDA and CDR2 SQIVND come from the germline V gene (reference sequence). The CDR3 spans 16 residues. Germline trimming cut 4 bases from V and 4 bases from J; bases unmatched to any gene: 6. The DNA for the CDR3 is TGTGCCAGTAGTAGCTTAGCGGGGGGGATTTACAATGAGCAGTTCTTC. It specifies CASSSLAGGIYNEQFF.

The chain combines TRBV5-1 with TRBJ2-3; a possible D gene is TRBD1 (5 bases). CDR1 is SGHRS and CDR2 is YFSETQ in the germline V gene. Trimming pared 7 bases from V and 5 bases from J, leaving 8 bases between. This CDR3 spans 11 amino acids. The DNA for the CDR3 is TGCGCCAGCGGGCAGGGAGATACGCAGTATTTT. It is translated as CASGQGDTQYF. Together with reference TRBV5-1 and TRBJ2-3, the CDR3 gives the full variable domain: KAGVTQTPRYLIKTRGQQVTLSCSPISGHRSVSWYQQTPGQGLQFLFEYFSETQRNKGNFPGRFSGRQFSNSRSEMNVSTLELGDSALYLCASGQGDTQYFGPGTRLTVL.

For the CDR3, the DNA is TGTGCCACCAGGACTAGCGGGTTCTCCTACGAGCAGTACGTC. Translated, it gives CATRTSGFSYEQYV. The rearrangement links TRBV19 to TRBJ2-7, with 11 bases that match TRBD2. V lost 10 bases and J lost 0; bases outside the gene matches: 5. Germline V gene lookup returns CDR1 LNHDA and CDR2 SQIVND (reference sequence). The CDR3 covers 14 residues.

This sequence joins TRBV11-3 and TRBJ2-7, with D perhaps TRBD1 (6 bases). In germline, CDR1 is SGHNT, CDR2 YENEEA. The V end was cut by 3 bases, the J end by 1 base, with 10 bases between. This CDR3 spans 14 amino acids. The CDR3 loop is CASSFNRASYEQYF. In DNA form, the CDR3 reads TGTGCCAGCAGCTTTAACAGGGCATCCTACGAGCAGTACTTC.

There are a few counts of this clone. The genes are TRBV5-1 and TRBJ1-1; perhaps TRBD1 as D (6 bases). The V end was cut by 2 bases, the J end by 4 bases, with 12 bases between. The CDR3 loop spans 14 amino acids. Germline V gives CDR1 SGHRS, CDR2 YFSETQ. The CDR3 DNA is TGCGCCAGCAGCTTTGGGGGGGCCGGCACTGAAGCTTTCTTT. Translation gives CASSFGGAGTEAFF.

The V and J genes are TRBV29-1 and TRBJ1-5; 10 bases are a match to TRBD1. The ends lost 4 bases at V and 4 bases at J; junction bases unmatched: 1. The CDR3 totals 13 residues. Germline V gene data show CDR1 as SQVTM and CDR2 as ANQGSEA. CDR3 bases: TGCAGCGTTGGACAGGGGGCGAATCAGCCCCAGCATTTT. Its protein product is CSVGQGANQPQHF.

The chain employs TRBV11-3 and TRBJ2-1; 9 bases are a match to TRBD1. The germline V gene has CDR1 SGHNT and CDR2 YENEEA. With 2 bases clipped from V and 6 bases from J, the junction kept 5 bases outside the gene matches. The CDR3 runs to 15 residues. This CDR3 is CASSLLGTGPNEQFF. The CDR3 coding sequence is TGTGCCAGCAGCTTACTGGGGACAGGGCCCAATGAGCAGTTCTTC.